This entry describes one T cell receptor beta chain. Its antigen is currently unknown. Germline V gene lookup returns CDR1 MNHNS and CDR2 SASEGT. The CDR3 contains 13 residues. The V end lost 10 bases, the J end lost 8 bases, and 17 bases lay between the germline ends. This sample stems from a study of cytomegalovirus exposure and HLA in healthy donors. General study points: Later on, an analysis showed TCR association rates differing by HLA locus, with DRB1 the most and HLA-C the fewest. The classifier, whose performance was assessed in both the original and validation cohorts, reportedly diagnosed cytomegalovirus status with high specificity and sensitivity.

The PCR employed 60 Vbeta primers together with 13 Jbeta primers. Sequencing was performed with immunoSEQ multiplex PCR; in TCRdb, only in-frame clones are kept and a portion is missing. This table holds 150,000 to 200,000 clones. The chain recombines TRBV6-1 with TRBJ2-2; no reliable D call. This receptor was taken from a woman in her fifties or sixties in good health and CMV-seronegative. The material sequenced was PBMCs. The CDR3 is CATKYSLVGELFF. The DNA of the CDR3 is TGTGCCACCAAGTACAGTTTGGTGGGGGAGCTGTTTTTT.